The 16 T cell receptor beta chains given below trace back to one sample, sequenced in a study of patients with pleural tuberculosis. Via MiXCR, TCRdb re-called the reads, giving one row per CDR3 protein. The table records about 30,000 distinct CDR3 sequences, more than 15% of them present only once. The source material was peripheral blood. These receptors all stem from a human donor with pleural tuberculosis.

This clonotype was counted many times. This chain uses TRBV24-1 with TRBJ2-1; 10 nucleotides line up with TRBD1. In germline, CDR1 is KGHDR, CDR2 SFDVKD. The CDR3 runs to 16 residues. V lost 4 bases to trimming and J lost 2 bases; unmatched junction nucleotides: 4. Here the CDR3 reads CATSDWTGGAYNEQFF. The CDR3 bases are TGTGCCACCAGTGACTGGACAGGGGGGGCCTACAATGAGCAGTTCTTC.

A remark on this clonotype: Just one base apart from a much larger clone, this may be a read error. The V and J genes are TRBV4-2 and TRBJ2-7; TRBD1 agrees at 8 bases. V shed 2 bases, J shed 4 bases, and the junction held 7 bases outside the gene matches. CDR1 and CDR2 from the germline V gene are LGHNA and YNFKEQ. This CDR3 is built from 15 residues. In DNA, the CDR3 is TGTGCCAGCAGCCAAAAGAATTGGGACAGGTACGAGCAGTACTTC. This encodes CASSQKNWDRYEQYF.

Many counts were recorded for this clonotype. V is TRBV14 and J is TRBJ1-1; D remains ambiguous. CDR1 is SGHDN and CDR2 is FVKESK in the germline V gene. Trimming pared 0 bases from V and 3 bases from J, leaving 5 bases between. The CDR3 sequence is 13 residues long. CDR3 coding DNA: TGTGCCAGCAGCCAAGACAGAGACACTGAAGCTTTCTTT. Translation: CASSQDRDTEAFF.

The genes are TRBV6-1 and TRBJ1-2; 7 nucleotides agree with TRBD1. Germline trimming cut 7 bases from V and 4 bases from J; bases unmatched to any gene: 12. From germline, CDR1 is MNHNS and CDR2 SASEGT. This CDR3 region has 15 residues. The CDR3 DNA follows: TGTGCCAGCAATGCCCCTTCCGACAGGGTCTATGGCTACACCTTC. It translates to CASNAPSDRVYGYTF.

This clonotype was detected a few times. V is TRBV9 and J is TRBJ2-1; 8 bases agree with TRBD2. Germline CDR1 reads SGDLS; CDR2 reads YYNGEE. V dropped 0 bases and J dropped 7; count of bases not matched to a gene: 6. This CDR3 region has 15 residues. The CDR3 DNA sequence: TGTGCCAGCAGCGTAGGGGACGGGAGGGGGAATGAGCAGTTCTTC. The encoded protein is CASSVGDGRGNEQFF.

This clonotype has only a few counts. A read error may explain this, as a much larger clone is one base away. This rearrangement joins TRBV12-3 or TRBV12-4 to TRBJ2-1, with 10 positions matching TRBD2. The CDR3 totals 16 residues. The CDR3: CAGSSILAGTYNEQFF. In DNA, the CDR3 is TGTGCCGGCAGTTCAATACTAGCGGGGACCTACAATGAGCAGTTCTTC.

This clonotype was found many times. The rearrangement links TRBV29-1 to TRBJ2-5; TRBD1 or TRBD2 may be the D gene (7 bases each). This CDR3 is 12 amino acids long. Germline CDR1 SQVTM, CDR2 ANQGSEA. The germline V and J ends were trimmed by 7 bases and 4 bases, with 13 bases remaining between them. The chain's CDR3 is CSAQGGRETQYF. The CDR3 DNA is TGCAGCGCTCAGGGGGGGCGAGAGACCCAGTACTTC.

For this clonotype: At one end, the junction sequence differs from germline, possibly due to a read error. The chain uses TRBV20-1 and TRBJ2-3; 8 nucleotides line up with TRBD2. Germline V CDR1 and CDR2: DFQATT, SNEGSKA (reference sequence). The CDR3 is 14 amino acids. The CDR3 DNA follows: TGCAGCGCTACGACTAGCGAGAGGGCAGATTCGCAGTATTTT. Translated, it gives CSATTSERADSQYF.

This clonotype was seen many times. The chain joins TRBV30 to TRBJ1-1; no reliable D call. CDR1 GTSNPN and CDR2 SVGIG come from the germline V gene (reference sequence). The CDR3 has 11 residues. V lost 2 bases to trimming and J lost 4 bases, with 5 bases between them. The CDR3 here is CAWSIFTEAFF. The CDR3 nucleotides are TGTGCCTGGAGTATCTTCACTGAAGCTTTCTTT.

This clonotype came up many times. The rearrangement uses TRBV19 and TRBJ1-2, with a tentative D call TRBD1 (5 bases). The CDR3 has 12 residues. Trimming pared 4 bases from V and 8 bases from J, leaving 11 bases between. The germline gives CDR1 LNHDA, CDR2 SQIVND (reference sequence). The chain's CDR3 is CASSTGSGGYTF. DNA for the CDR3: TGTGCCAGTAGTACAGGGTCCGGCGGCTACACCTTC.

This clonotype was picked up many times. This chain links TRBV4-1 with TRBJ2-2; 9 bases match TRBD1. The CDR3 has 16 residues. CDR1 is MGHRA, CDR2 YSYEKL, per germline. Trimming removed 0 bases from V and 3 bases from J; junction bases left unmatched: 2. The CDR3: CASSQEQGAYTGELFF. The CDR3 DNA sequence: TGCGCCAGCAGCCAAGAACAGGGGGCATACACCGGGGAGCTGTTTTTT.

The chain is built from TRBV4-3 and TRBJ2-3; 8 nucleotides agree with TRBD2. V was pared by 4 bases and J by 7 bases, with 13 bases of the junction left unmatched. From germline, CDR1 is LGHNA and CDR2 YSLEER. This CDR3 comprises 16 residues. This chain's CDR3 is CASSPGHAGGANTQYF. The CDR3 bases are TGCGCCAGCAGCCCAGGTCACGCGGGGGGCGCAAATACGCAGTATTTT.

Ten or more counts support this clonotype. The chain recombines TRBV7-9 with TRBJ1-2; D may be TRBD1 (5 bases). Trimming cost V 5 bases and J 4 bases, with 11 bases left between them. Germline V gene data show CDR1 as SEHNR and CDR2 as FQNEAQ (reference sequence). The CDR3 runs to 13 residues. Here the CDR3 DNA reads TGTGCCAGCAGCGCCAGGGATATCTATGGCTACACCTTC. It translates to CASSARDIYGYTF.

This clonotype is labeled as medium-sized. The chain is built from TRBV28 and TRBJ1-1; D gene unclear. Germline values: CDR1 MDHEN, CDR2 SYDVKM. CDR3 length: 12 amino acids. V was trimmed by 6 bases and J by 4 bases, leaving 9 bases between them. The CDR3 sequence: CASSLGSTEAFF. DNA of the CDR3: TGTGCCAGCAGCCTCGGGTCCACTGAAGCTTTCTTT.

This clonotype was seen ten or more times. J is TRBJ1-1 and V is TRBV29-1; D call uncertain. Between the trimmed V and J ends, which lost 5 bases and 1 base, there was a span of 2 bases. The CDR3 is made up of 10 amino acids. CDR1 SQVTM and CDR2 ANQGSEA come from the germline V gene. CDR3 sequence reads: CSVWNTEAFF. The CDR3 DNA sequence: TGCAGCGTTTGGAACACTGAAGCTTTCTTT. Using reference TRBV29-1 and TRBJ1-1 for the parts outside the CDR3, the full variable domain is SAVISQKPSRDICQRGTSLTIQCQVDSQVTMMFWYRQQPGQSLTLIATANQGSEATYESGFVIDKFPISRPNLTFSTLTVSNMSPEDSSIYLCSVWNTEAFFGQGTRLTVV.

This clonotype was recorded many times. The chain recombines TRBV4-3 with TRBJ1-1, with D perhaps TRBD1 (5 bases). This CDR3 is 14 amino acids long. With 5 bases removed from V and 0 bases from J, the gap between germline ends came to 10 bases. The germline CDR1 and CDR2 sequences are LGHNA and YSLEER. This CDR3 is CASSFGTVNTEAFF. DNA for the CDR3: TGCGCCAGCAGCTTTGGGACGGTGAACACTGAAGCTTTCTTT.